This paragraph reports one TCR beta chain. Its binding antigen is unknown. Nothing much larger sits one base from this clone, and base qualities are not available. This entry is derived from a study of cytomegalovirus exposure and HLA in healthy donors (dated by TCRdb to about 2017). General notes on the study: In an earlier analysis of several hundred of the donors, 276 Gb of sequence data and 100 million or so unique TCR beta sequences from some 170 million T cells were reported. An early release that covered some 640 HLA-typed donors contained approximately 320 gigabases of sequencing data and around 85 million unique TCR sequences. The genetic ancestry cluster associated with self-reported Caucasian donors included about four fifths of the 398 genotyped donors. The aim of the study was to test whether cataloging public T cell receptors could identify signatures of past pathogen exposure. The T cell repertoires of 666 subjects were profiled by immunosequencing and related to cytomegalovirus serostatus. In addition to the first cohort of 666 subjects, a separate validation cohort of 130 or so different subjects was used. To predict cytomegalovirus infection status, the study combined high-throughput TCR immunosequencing, statistical association of individual TCRs with disease status, and machine learning. A later analysis re-analyzed previously published TCR beta repertoires from roughly 630 donors and added high-resolution HLA genotyping to study TCR occurrence patterns. The later analysis used no new phenotypic data to find candidate immune exposures, relying instead on TCR beta sequences and their occurrence across donors. In an earlier analysis of roughly 540 of the donors, high-throughput TCR beta sequencing was used to judge whether each TCR beta V gene segment behaved as functional or pseudogenic. Donor age, sex, ethnicity and CMV serostatus were compiled together with the repertoire data. In a later genetic analysis, genome-wide SNP genotypes for about three fifths of the roughly 670 donors were used, and that subset was treated as a discovery cohort. All discovery cohort repertoires had been generated on a single sequencing platform. HLA typing included class I and class II loci at four-digit resolution. The number of typed donors differed by locus: 629-630 for A, B, C, DRB1 and DQB1; 500 to 550 for DQA1; 606 for DPA1; and about 450 for DPB1. Roughly five DR-DQ haplotypes were handled as single units for association and clustering because linkage in the cohort was strong. Among about 400 genotyped donors of the cohort, an average of around 250,000 unique TCR beta nucleotide sequences was sequenced per donor, of which 15% to 20% were non-productive. What the authors observed across the whole study: Because some donors lacked HLA typing at each locus, the association tests relied only on the typed subset. The classifier was reported to diagnose cytomegalovirus status with high specificity and sensitivity in both the original cohort and the validation cohort. Three of the identified cytomegalovirus-associated TCR beta chains were confirmed in vitro to be specific for cytomegalovirus antigens. In a later genetic analysis, a missense DCLRE1C variant was associated with V-gene and J-gene trimming of TCR beta chains, and the association was replicated in an independent cohort. Presence/absence analyses assumed roughly uniform sequencing depth across donors, an assumption that may not hold. According to a later genetic analysis, donors in an Asian-associated ancestry cluster had fewer N-insertions in productive TCRs than the approximately 650-donor mean. Strong co-occurrence of HLA alleles, especially DR and DQ, made assigning TCR associations to individual alleles difficult. Compared with equally common non-associated chains, HLA-associated TCR beta chains in a later analysis were more clonally expanded and had lower generation probabilities. About 17 rarely observed V segments, including chromosome 9 orphons, were excluded from the earlier analysis of several hundred of the donors because counts were too low. The authors suggested that the approach could potentially be generalized to other disease states and immunological phenotypes. This cohort had only TCR beta chains sequenced, and the lack of alpha or paired-chain data limited which features could be detected. A further reported finding was that TCR beta sequences accurately predicted the HLA-A and HLA-B alleles for most subjects in the first cohort. A cluster of highly shared sequence variants was judged likely to represent a technical artifact of the sequencing pipeline. CMV serostatus was the only immune exposure information available for the cohort. Some IMGT-functional V segments, including TRBV6-2 and TRBV6-3, could not be distinguished by the 87-base-pair reads and were therefore excluded. In an earlier analysis of a few hundred of the donors, most TCR beta V segments were observed in productive rearrangements about 87% or about 30% of the time, broadly matching IMGT annotations. According to a later analysis, most CMV-associated TCR beta chains appeared to be HLA-restricted, and the HLA associations seemed to be driven largely by CMV exposure. Across donors, most TCR sequences were observed very rarely, whereas some public TCRs were present in many individuals. The study listed 150 to 200 TCR beta chains as associated with cytomegalovirus. A later analysis found that TCR association rates varied across HLA loci, with DRB1 alleles showing the most associated TCRs and HLA-C alleles the fewest. Correlated functional status among segregating V segments might be attributable to linkage disequilibrium, but an unknown experimental factor could not be ruled out. A later analysis associated about 16,000 TCR beta sequences with specific HLA alleles at a false discovery rate of 0.05. A later analysis reported that several top co-occurrence clusters appeared linked to parvovirus B19, influenza, CMV and Epstein-Barr virus.

Library generation was performed with the immunoSEQ multiplex PCR assay. For the multiplex PCR, a mixture combining 60 forward primers for TCR Vbeta segments and 13 reverse primers for TCR Jbeta segments was used. The CDR3 region of rearranged TCR beta genes was amplified from genomic DNA with a multiplex PCR assay. The Illumina HiSeq System was used to sequence the amplified TCR beta libraries as 87-base-pair reads. In the original analysis: Across the 600 to 700 repertoires, a later analysis counted tens of millions of unique TCR beta chains, roughly 11 million of which were shared by at least two donors. Raw reads were error-corrected and collapsed into unique sequences with a nearest-neighbor algorithm that merged closely related sequences to remove PCR and sequencing errors. V, D and J gene segments were assigned by aligning CDR3 sequences to IMGT reference sequences. For a sequence to be retained, a match of at least six nucleotides was required to both a V gene segment and a J gene segment. Rearrangements were called productive when the CDR3 lacked stop codons and stayed in frame with V and J; all others were non-productive. CDR3 was defined by IMGT convention, running from the second conserved V-encoded cysteine to the conserved J-encoded phenylalanine. The earlier analysis of about 610 of the donors excluded sequences that lacked an unambiguous match to a single V gene segment. An earlier analysis of a few hundred of the donors classified V segments as functional when productive rearrangements were above 56.7% and as segregating when the standard deviation between donors was above 5%. A statistical classification framework was built to diagnose cytomegalovirus status from the catalog of TCR beta chain sequences. V and J gene assignment, in a later analysis, came from comparing TCR nucleotide sequences with IMGT/GENE-DB human TR gene sequences. A later analysis assigned CDR3 sequences and most-parsimonious VDJ recombination scenarios with the TCRdist pipeline. In a later analysis, every TCR beta chain was defined by the combination of its CDR3 amino acid sequence and its V-gene family, and reads without a unique V-gene family were dropped. A later analysis removed several hundred highly shared, low-generation-probability nucleotide sequences to deal with suspected cross-contamination and a sequencing artifact. In a later analysis, a clonal expansion index was calculated for each public chain from normalized within-repertoire ranks of inferred template counts. In a later analysis, generation probabilities were computed with a VDJ recombination model fitted to out-of-frame rearrangements, and the resulting probabilities were checked against IGoR. In a later analysis, hypergeometric tests were used to score TCR-TCR, TCR-HLA and TCR-CMV co-occurrence, with a repertoire-size bias correction applied to TCR pairs. To estimate false discovery rates, a later analysis permuted the HLA or CMV assignments 20 times. In a later analysis, co-occurring TCRs were grouped with DBSCAN, and TCRdist sequence similarity was added when clustering was performed within HLA-allele-positive subsets. Repertoires with fewer than 30,000 or more than 120,000 public chains, plus five repertoires with anomalous nucleotide sharing, were excluded from co-occurrence clustering. Drawn from immuneACCESS, this table holds only the in-frame rearrangements with V and J called that TCRdb kept. Clones are partly lost; checked studies trace under half to an unresolved V gene and leave the rest unexplained. V and J calls and clone size come straight from that table; D and trimming were deduced from the DNA. The sample includes about 130,000 clones, with over 75% observed a single time. The ten top clones hold roughly 1.7% of the sample.

In total, fewer than 750 healthy bone marrow donors made up the cohort. At the time of sampling, every cohort member was nominally healthy, though immune exposures that went unrecorded were likely present. The donor tested CMV seronegative, placing the donor among the approximately 360 seronegative members of the cohort. A peripheral blood sample was provided by each donor, and peripheral blood mononuclear cells were used for TCR beta sequencing. The Qiagen DNeasy Blood Extraction Kit was used to extract genomic DNA from the blood cell samples. The trim is 7 bases for V and 3 bases for J, with a gap of 12 bases between the germline ends. The germline V gene specifies SNHLY as CDR1 and FYNNEI as CDR2. The CDR3 spans 13 residues, from the cysteine through the phenylalanine. Left in the record is the CDR3 DNA by itself, 39 bases read in frame from the first base.

The sequence was collected from a boy aged 5-17 years in good health and CMV-seronegative. Rearrangement joined TRBV2 to TRBJ2-5, and perhaps TRBD1 as D gene, on 6 matching bases. What was sequenced was PBMCs. The nucleotide sequence is given as TGTGCCAGCATCCCTACAGGGAAAGAGACCCAGTACTTC. Its translation is CASIPTGKETQYF. Here the CDR3 is joined to the reference TRBV2 and TRBJ2-5 genes, and the full variable domain is: EPEVTQTPSHQVTQMGQEVILRCVPISNHLYFYWYRQILGQKVEFLVSFYNNEISEKSEIFDDQFSVERPDGSNFTLKIRSTKLEDSAMYFCASIPTGKETQYFGPGTRLLVL.